The 8 T cell receptor beta chains given below trace back to one sample, sequenced in a study of monozygotic twins with cystic fibrosis. Some clones are missing from TCRdb's copy, which holds only in-frame ones; the method was immunoSEQ multiplex PCR. The data contain under 20,000 clones, around 97% of them seen just once; the ten biggest clones take up 1.5% to 2%. Material for sequencing was blood. The receptors derive from a young woman with cystic fibrosis.

The J gene is TRBJ2-7, the V gene TRBV13, with 8 bases fitting TRBD1. Germline trimming cut 3 bases from V and 6 bases from J; bases unmatched to any gene: 1. CDR3 length: 12 residues. Germline values: CDR1 PRHDT, CDR2 FYEKMQ (reference sequence). The CDR3: CASSFTGGEQYF. DNA for the CDR3: TGTGCCAGCAGCTTTACAGGGGGCGAGCAGTACTTC.

This clone was counted a single time. The chain joins TRBV9 to TRBJ1-1; 7 bases are shared with TRBD1. Trimming took 0 bases from V and 0 from J; bases not matched to a gene: 8. Germline values: CDR1 SGDLS, CDR2 YYNGEE. The CDR3 runs to 17 residues. CDR3: CASSVGSSGGLNTEAFF. The CDR3, as DNA: TGTGCCAGCAGCGTAGGGTCTTCAGGGGGGCTGAACACTGAAGCTTTCTTT.

This chain connects TRBV7-2 to TRBJ1-1, with D possibly TRBD1 on 5 matching bases. From germline, CDR1 is SGHTA and CDR2 FQGNSA. CDR3 length equals 13 residues. Between the trimmed V and J ends, which lost 5 bases and 5 bases, there was a span of 12 bases. As DNA, the CDR3 is TGTGCCAGCAGCCCCGACAGTAAAACTGAAGCTTTCTTT. Amino acids: CASSPDSKTEAFF.

The gene calls are TRBV5-4 and TRBJ2-7, with D tentatively TRBD2 (5 bases). Germline V gene data show CDR1 as SGHNT and CDR2 as YYREEE (reference sequence). V lost 0 bases and J lost 5, with 15 bases in between. CDR3 length: 15 residues. This chain's CDR3 is CASSLGGHRDNEQYF. Written as DNA, the CDR3 is TGTGCCAGCAGCTTGGGGGGTCACCGGGATAACGAGCAGTACTTC.

In its sample, this clone was seen once. V is TRBV6-1 and J is TRBJ1-6, with 7 nucleotides matching TRBD1. Germline-derived CDR1 and CDR2 are MNHNS and SASEGT. This CDR3 spans 14 amino acids. V trimming: 6 bases; J trimming: 5 bases; junction bases outside the gene matches: 4. Here the CDR3 DNA reads TGTGCCAGCAGCCCCCAGGGGGATAATTCACCCCTCCACTTT. Protein sequence: CASSPQGDNSPLHF.

The CDR3 region is CSVFLRYTEAFF. CDR3 nucleotide sequence: TGCAGCGTCTTCCTCCGGTACACTGAAGCTTTCTTT. The gene calls are TRBV29-1 and TRBJ1-1; no reliable D call. V was shortened by 6 bases and J by 3 bases, with 11 bases between the two germline ends. The CDR3 contains 12 residues. Germline V CDR1 and CDR2: SQVTM, ANQGSEA.

The rearrangement links TRBV9 to TRBJ2-1; D is tentatively TRBD1 or TRBD2 (5 bases each). The CDR3 sequence is 16 residues long. V was cut by 0 bases and J by 4 bases, with 14 bases left in between. CDR1 SGDLS and CDR2 YYNGEE come from the germline V gene. Here the CDR3 reads CASSVGGSPLYNEQFF. The CDR3 DNA follows: TGTGCCAGCAGCGTAGGGGGGTCCCCCCTATACAATGAGCAGTTCTTC.

The genes are TRBV18 and TRBJ2-5, with D tentatively TRBD1 or TRBD2 (6 bases each). Trimming shortened V by 3 bases and J by 3 bases, and 11 bases separated the two germline ends. This CDR3 is built from 14 residues. Looked up from germline, CDR1 is KGHSH and CDR2 is LQKENI. The CDR3 coding sequence is TGTGCCAGCTCACCGAGAGGGGGGAAAGAGACCCAGTACTTC. Translated, it gives CASSPRGGKETQYF.